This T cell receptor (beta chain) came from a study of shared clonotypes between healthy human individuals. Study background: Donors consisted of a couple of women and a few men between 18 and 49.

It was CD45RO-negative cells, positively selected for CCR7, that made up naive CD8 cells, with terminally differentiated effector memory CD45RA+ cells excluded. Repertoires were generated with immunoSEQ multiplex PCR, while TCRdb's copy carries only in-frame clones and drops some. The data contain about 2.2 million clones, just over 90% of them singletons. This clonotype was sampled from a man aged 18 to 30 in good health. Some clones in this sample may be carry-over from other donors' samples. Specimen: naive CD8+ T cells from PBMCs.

The CDR3 sequence is CASSLGPRGNEQFF. In DNA form, the CDR3 reads TGTGCCAGCAGCTTAGGACCGAGAGGGAATGAGCAGTTCTTC. The chain couples TRBV7-8 to TRBJ2-1, with D tentatively TRBD2 (5 bases). V lost 1 base, J lost 7 bases, and 11 bases lay in between. The CDR3 runs 14 residues. In germline, CDR1 is SGHVS, CDR2 FQNEAQ.